This TCR beta chain derives from a study of human T cells and chemical hapten exposure. Whole-study context: Small volume differences among pooled libraries mainly caused per-sample TCR yield variation.

Authors' processing steps: Across samples, TCR counts had a median of roughly 96,000 and ranged from roughly 23,224 to 690,600. TCRdb analysed the RACE reads with MiXCR anew, one entry per CDR3 protein. These V and J calls originate from TCRdb's pipeline instead of the authors' own analysis. The sample has roughly 60,000 distinct CDR3 sequences; roughly 6.7% are singletons. This clonotype was seen at least ten times. Time point of the sample: pre-sensitization, week 0. Regarding treatment: therapeutic diphenylcyclopropenone sensitization with weekly scalp DPC. V lost 0 bases, J lost 4 bases, and 14 bases lay in between. The CDR3 spans 15 residues. Germline V lookup: CDR1 SGHRS, CDR2 YFSETQ.

The TCR originated in a woman aged 25-40 years with alopecia areata. Some clones in this sample may be carry-over from other donors' samples. The chain links TRBV5-1 to TRBJ2-7; possible D gene TRBD2, 5 bases. Sequences were derived from whole blood, sampled in connection with sensitization to the hapten diphenylcyclopropenone (DPC). CDR3 sequence (DNA): TGCGCCAGCAGCTTGGATGGGAGACCTCTTTACGAGCAGTACTTC. As protein: CASSLDGRPLYEQYF.